The source of this T cell receptor (beta chain) is a study of T cells in Graves' hyperthyroidism and ophthalmopathy. Between the trimmed V and J ends, which lost 2 bases and 8 bases, there was a span of 16 bases. The germline CDR1 and CDR2 sequences are SGHVS and FNYEAQ. This CDR3 comprises 15 residues. Diagnosis rested on symptoms, serum thyroxine and TRAb, thyroid ultrasound, and orbital computed tomography. RNA transcripts provided the source from which TCR beta CDR3 regions were amplified. RT-PCR in the first round (using the HTBI primer set) targeted the TCR CDR3. TCRdb re-derived calls from the multiplex PCR reads in MiXCR, one entry per CDR3 protein. The sample lists hundreds of thousands of distinct CDR3 sequences, just under 45% occurring once.

The clonotype was recovered from an adult man with Graves' disease, either hyperthyroidism or ophthalmopathy (not recorded which). This sequence joins TRBV7-6 and TRBJ1-3; TRBD1 is a possible D gene (6 bases). The sample was peripheral blood or thyroid tissue (not recorded which). Here the CDR3 DNA reads TGTGCCAGCAGCTTAAACACCGGGACAATGGACACCATATATTTT. This encodes CASSLNTGTMDTIYF.